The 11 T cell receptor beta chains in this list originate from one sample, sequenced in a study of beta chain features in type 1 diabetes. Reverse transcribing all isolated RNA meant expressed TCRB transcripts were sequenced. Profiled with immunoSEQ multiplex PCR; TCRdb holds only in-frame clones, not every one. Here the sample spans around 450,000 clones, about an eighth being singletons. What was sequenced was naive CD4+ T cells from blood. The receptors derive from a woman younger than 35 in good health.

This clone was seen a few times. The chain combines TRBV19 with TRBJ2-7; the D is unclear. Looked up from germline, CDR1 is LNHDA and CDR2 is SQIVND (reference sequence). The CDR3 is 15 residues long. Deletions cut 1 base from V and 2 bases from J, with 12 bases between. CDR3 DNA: TGTGCCAGTAGTATAGGTCAGAAAAGAACCTACGAGCAGTACTTC. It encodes CASSIGQKRTYEQYF.

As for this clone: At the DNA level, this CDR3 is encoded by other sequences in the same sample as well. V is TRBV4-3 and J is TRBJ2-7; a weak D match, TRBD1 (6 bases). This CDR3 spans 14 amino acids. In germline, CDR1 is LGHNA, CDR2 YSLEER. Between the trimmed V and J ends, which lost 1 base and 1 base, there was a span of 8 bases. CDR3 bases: TGCGCCAGCAGCCAAGCACAGGGTTCCTACGAGCAGTACTTC. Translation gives CASSQAQGSYEQYF.

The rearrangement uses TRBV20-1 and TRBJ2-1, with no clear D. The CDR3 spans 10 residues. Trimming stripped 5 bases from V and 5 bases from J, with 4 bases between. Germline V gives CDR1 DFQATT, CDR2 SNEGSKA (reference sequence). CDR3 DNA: TGCAGTGCTGCCGACAATGAGCAGTTCTTC. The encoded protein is CSAADNEQFF.

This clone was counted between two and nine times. CDR3 protein: CASSEQGLPYEQYF. Written as DNA, the CDR3 is TGTGCCAGCAGCGAACAGGGTTTACCCTACGAGCAGTACTTC. This chain links TRBV7-9 with TRBJ2-7; D might be TRBD1 (6 bases). Germline-derived CDR1 and CDR2 are SEHNR and FQNEAQ (reference sequence). This CDR3 has 14 amino acids. Trimming took 5 bases from V and 2 from J, leaving 13 bases between them. Looking up the rest from reference TRBV7-9 and TRBJ2-7 gives the full variable domain: DTGVSQNPRHKITKRGQNVTFRCDPISEHNRLYWYRQTLGQGPEFLTYFQNEAQLEKSRLLSDRFSAERPKGSFSTLEIQRTEQGDSAMYLCASSEQGLPYEQYFGPGTRLTVT.

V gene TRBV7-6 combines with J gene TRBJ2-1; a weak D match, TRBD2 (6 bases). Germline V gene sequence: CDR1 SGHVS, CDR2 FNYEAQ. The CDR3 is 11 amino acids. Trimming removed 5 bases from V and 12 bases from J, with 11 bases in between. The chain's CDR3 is CASSRGTAQFF. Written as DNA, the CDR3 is TGTGCCAGCAGCCGGGGGACTGCGCAGTTCTTC.

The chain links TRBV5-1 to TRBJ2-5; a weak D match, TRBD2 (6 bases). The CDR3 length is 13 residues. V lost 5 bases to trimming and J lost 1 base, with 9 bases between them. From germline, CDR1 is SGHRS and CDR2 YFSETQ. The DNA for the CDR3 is TGCGCCAGCAGGGGAGGAGGCCAAGAGACCCAGTACTTC. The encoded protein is CASRGGGQETQYF. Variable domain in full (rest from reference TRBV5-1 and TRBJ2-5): KAGVTQTPRYLIKTRGQQVTLSCSPISGHRSVSWYQQTPGQGLQFLFEYFSETQRNKGNFPGRFSGRQFSNSRSEMNVSTLELGDSALYLCASRGGGQETQYFGPGTRLLVL.

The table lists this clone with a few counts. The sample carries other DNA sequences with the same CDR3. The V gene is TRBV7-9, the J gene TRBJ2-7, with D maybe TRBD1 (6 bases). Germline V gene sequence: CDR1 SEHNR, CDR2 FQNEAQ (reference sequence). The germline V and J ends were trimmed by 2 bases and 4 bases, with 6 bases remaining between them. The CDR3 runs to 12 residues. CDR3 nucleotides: TGTGCCAGCAGCTTACAGGGGTACGAGCAGTACTTC. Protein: CASSLQGYEQYF.

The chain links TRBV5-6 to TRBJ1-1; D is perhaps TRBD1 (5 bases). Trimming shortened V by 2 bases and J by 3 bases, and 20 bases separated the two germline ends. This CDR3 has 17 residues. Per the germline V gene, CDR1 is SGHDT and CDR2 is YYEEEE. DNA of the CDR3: TGTGCCAGCAGCTTCGTCGAGGACACAACCACAGACACTGAAGCTTTCTTT. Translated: CASSFVEDTTTDTEAFF.

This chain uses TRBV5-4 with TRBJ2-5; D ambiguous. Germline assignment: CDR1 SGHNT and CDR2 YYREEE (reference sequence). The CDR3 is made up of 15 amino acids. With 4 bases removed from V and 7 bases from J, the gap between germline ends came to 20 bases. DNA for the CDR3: TGTGCCAGCAGCCCCGAACCAGCCGATTCTGGGACCCAGTACTTC. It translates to CASSPEPADSGTQYF.

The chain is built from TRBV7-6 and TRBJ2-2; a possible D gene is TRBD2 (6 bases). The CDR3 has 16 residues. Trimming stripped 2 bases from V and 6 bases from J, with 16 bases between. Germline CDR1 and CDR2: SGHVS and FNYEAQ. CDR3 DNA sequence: TGTGCCAGCAGCTTATTGGGCCCTAGCGTTTCCGGGGAGCTGTTTTTT. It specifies CASSLLGPSVSGELFF.

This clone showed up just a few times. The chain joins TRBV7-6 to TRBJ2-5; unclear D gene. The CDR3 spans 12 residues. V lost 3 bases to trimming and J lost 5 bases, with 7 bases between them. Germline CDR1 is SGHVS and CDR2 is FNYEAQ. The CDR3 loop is CASSFVLETQYF. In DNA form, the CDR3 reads TGTGCCAGCAGCTTCGTCCTGGAGACCCAGTACTTC.